These T cell receptor beta chains were read from a single sample in a study of technical replicates of blood from a handful of donors. Sequencing was performed with immunoSEQ multiplex PCR; in TCRdb, only in-frame clones are kept and a portion is missing. The sample lists around 58,000 clones, 80% to 90% seen once, with about 5% in the top ten. Sequencing was carried out using PBMCs. The receptors stem from a human donor in good health. Some clones in this sample may be carry-over from other donors' samples. The CDR3 runs from the conserved cysteine through the conserved F or W. Each record gives: V gene, clone size, J gene, D gene, CDR3 DNA, CDR3 protein. A D gene is named only where the DNA matches it firmly. Part of the rows lack a size; the others show once, few, many or a class for expanded clones.

v_call: TRBV9
clone_size: -
j_call: TRBJ2-3
d_call: TRBD2
cdr3_nt: TGTGCCAGCAGCATCGGAACACTAGCGGGGTACGCAGATACGCAGTATTTT
cdr3_aa: CASSIGTLAGYADTQYF

v_call: TRBV5-6
clone_size: -
j_call: TRBJ2-7
d_call: -
cdr3_nt: TGTGCCAGCTCCGTGACAGGCACCTACGAGCAGTACTTC
cdr3_aa: CASSVTGTYEQYF

v_call: TRBV7-9
clone_size: -
j_call: TRBJ1-2
d_call: -
cdr3_nt: TGTGCCAGCAGCTTGGGCCGTAACTATGGCTACACCTTC
cdr3_aa: CASSLGRNYGYTF

v_call: TRBV7-6
clone_size: -
j_call: TRBJ2-7
d_call: TRBD2
cdr3_nt: TGTGCCAGCAGCTTAGGCCGCGGGGGGCCCTACGAGCAGTACTTC
cdr3_aa: CASSLGRGGPYEQYF

v_call: TRBV5-4
clone_size: -
j_call: TRBJ1-2
d_call: TRBD1
cdr3_nt: TGTGCCAGCAGCCGCGCAGGGGGATGGAGCTATGGCTACACCTTC
cdr3_aa: CASSRAGGWSYGYTF

v_call: TRBV30
clone_size: -
j_call: TRBJ2-7
d_call: -
cdr3_nt: TGTGCCTGGGCTAGGGACATATTCTACGAGCAGTACTTC
cdr3_aa: CAWARDIFYEQYF

v_call: TRBV30
clone_size: few
j_call: TRBJ1-2
d_call: -
cdr3_nt: TGTGCCCGGAGGGCGGGAGGCTACACCTTC
cdr3_aa: CARRAGGYTF

v_call: TRBV9
clone_size: once
j_call: TRBJ2-3
d_call: -
cdr3_nt: TGTGCCAGCACCCTCACGAACAGGGTCACAGATACGCAGTATTTT
cdr3_aa: CASTLTNRVTDTQYF

v_call: TRBV4-2
clone_size: -
j_call: TRBJ2-7
d_call: -
cdr3_nt: TGTGCCAGCAGCCAAGATACCGGGACTGTCTCTCTCTACGAGCAGTACTTC
cdr3_aa: CASSQDTGTVSLYEQYF

v_call: TRBV19
clone_size: -
j_call: TRBJ1-2
d_call: -
cdr3_nt: TGTGCCAGTAGGGGTCAGAGGTGGGATGGCTACACCTTC
cdr3_aa: CASRGQRWDGYTF

v_call: TRBV4-2
clone_size: -
j_call: TRBJ2-7
d_call: TRBD2
cdr3_nt: TGTGCCAGCAGCCCCGGACTAGGGGCCTACGAGCAGTACTTC
cdr3_aa: CASSPGLGAYEQYF

v_call: TRBV4-2
clone_size: -
j_call: TRBJ2-2
d_call: -
cdr3_nt: TGTGCCAGCAGCGATACCGGGACTCACACCGGGGAGCTGTTTTTT
cdr3_aa: CASSDTGTHTGELFF

v_call: TRBV6-6
clone_size: -
j_call: TRBJ1-1
d_call: -
cdr3_nt: TGTGCCAGCAGTTACGAGACAGCCGGTGGGACTGAAGCTTTCTTT
cdr3_aa: CASSYETAGGTEAFF

v_call: TRBV9
clone_size: -
j_call: TRBJ2-7
d_call: -
cdr3_nt: TGTGCCAGCAGCGTAGGAGGGAGCAACGACGAGCAGTACTTC
cdr3_aa: CASSVGGSNDEQYF